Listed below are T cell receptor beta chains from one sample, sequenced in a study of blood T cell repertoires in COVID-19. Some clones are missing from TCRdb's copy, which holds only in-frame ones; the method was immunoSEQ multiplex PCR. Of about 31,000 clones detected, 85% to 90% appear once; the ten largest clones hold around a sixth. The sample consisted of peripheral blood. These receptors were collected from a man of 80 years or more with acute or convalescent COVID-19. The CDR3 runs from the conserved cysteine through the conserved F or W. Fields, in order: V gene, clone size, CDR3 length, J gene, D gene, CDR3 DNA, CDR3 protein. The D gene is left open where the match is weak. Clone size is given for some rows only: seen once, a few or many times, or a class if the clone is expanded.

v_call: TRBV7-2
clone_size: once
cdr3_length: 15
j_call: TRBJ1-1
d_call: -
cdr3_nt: TGTGCCAGCAGCTTAGACAGGGCTTATGGCACTGAAGCTTTCTTT
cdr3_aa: CASSLDRAYGTEAFF

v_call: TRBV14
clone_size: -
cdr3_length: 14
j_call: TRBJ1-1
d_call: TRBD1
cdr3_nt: TGTGCCAGCAGCCTGAGGACAGGGAACACTGAAGCTTTCTTT
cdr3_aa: CASSLRTGNTEAFF

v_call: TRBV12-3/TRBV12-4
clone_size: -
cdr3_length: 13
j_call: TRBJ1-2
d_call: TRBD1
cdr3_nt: TGTGCCAGCAGAGGACAGGGGAGCTATGGCTACACCTTC
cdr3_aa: CASRGQGSYGYTF

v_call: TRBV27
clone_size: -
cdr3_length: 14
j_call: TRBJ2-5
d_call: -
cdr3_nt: TGTGCCAGCGGTAGCAGCACCTTGGGAGGGACCCAGTACTTC
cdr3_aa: CASGSSTLGGTQYF

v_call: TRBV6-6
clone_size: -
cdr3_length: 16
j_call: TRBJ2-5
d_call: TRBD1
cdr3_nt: TGTGCCAGCAGTCGAACAAGACAGGGGGTTGGGGAGACCCAGTACTTC
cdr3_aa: CASSRTRQGVGETQYF

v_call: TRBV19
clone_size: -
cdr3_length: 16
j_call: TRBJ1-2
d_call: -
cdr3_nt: TGTGCCAGTAGTATCGAGGGTGCCCCACCGCAATATGGCTACACCTTC
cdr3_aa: CASSIEGAPPQYGYTF

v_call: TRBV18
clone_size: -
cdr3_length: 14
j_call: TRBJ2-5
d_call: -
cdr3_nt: TGTGCCAGCTCACTGAGGGTAGCTCAAGAGACCCAGTACTTC
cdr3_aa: CASSLRVAQETQYF

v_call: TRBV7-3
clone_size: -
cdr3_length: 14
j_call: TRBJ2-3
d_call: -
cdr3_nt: TGTGCCAGCAGCTCCCTCTCCAGCACAGATACGCAGTATTTT
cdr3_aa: CASSSLSSTDTQYF

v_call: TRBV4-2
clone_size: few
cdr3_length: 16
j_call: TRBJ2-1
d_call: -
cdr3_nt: TGTGCCAGCGGCCGATTAGGACTCAGCTCCTACAATGAGCAGTTCTTC
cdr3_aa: CASGRLGLSSYNEQFF

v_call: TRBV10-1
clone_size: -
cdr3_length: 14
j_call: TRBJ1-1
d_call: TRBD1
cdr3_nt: TGCGCCAGCAGTGAAAGGGGGACAGGGAATGAAGCTTTCTTT
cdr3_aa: CASSERGTGNEAFF

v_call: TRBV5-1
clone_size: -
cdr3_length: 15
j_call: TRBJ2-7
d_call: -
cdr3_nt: TGCGCCAGCAGCTTGATGCAGGGGACCACCTACGAGCAGTACTTC
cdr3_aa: CASSLMQGTTYEQYF

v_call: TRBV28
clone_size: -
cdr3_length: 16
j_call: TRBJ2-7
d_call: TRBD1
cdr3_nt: TGTGCCAGCAGTTTTCTGACAGGGGGGCTCCTAAGTGAGCAGTACTTC
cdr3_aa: CASSFLTGGLLSEQYF

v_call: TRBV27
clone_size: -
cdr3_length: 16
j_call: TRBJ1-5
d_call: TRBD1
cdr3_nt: TGTGCCAGCAGTGATATCAACAGGGGGCTACATCAGCCCCAGCATTTT
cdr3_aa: CASSDINRGLHQPQHF

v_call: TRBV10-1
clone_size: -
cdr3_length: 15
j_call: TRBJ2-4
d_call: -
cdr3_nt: TGCGCCAGCAGTACAGGAACCTTGGGCAAAAACATTCAGTACTTC
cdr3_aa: CASSTGTLGKNIQYF